The T cell receptor beta chain under discussion was sequenced for a study of kidney transplant recipient with SARS-CoV-2 infection. As concerns this clonotype: It may be a read error: a sequence one base away is much more abundant.

TCRdb reprocessed the reads via MiXCR and lists one record per CDR3 protein. The table lists approximately 240,000 distinct CDR3 sequences, 25% to 30% of them singletons. Germline CDR1 and CDR2: SEHNR and FQNEAQ (reference sequence). V was shortened by 5 bases and J by 0 bases, with 17 bases between the two germline ends. The CDR3 spans 17 residues. The gene calls are TRBV7-9 and TRBJ2-1; D is unclear. The sequence was obtained from a young adult male patient who had COVID-19 and was a kidney transplant recipient. The T cells may partly be graft donor cells. Specimen: a blood sample, collected at baseline and between days 110 and 120 from a kidney transplant recipient. The CDR3 DNA is TGTGCCAGCAGCCTCAGGCCCCGGGCCTTCTCCTACAATGAGCAGTTCTTC. Its translation: CASSLRPRAFSYNEQFF.